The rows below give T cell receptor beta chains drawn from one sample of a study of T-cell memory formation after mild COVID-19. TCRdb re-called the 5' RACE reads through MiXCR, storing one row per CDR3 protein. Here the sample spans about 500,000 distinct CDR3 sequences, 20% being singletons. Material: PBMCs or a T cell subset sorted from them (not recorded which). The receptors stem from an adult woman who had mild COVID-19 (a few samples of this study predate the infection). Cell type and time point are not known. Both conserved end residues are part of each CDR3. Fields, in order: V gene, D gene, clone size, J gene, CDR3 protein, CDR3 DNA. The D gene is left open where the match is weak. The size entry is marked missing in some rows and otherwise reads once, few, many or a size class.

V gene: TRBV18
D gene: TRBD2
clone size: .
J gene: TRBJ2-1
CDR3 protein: CASSQTTSGRSEFF
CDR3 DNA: TGTGCCAGCTCACAAACGACTAGCGGGAGGAGTGAATTCTTC

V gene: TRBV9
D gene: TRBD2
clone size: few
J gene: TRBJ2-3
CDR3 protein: CASSIAGGRHRDTQYF
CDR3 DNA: TGTGCCAGCAGCATAGCGGGGGGGCGGCACAGAGATACGCAGTATTTT

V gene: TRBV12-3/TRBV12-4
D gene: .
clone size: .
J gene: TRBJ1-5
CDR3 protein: CASSYGRSHSNQPQHF
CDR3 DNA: TGTGCCAGCAGTTACGGCCGGAGCCATAGCAATCAGCCCCAGCATTTT

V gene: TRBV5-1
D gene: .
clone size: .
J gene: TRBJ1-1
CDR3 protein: CASSWNEGNTEAFF
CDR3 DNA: TGCGCCAGCAGCTGGAACGAGGGGAACACTGAAGCTTTCTTT

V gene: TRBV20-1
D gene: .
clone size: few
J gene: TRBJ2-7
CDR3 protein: CSARGRGASEQYF
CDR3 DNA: TGCAGTGCTCGGGGCCGAGGGGCCTCCGAGCAGTACTTC

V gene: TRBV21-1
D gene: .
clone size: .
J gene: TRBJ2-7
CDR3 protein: CASIRLSTSGNPLEFYEQYF
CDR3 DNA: TGTGCCAGCATCCGGTTAAGTACTAGCGGGAACCCTCTTGAATTCTACGAGCAGTACTTC

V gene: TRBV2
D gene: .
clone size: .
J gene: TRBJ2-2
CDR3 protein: CARTLTGLNTGELFF
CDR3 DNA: TGTGCCAGGACCCTGACAGGCCTGAACACCGGGGAGCTGTTTTTT

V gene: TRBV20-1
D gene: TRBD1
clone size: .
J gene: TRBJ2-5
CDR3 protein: CSARPDRGWETQYF
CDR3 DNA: TGCAGTGCTAGGCCCGACAGGGGATGGGAGACCCAGTACTTC

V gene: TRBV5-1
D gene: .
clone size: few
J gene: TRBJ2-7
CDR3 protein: CASSLEGAAVGYEQYF
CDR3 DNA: TGCGCCAGCAGCTTGGAGGGTGCAGCGGTGGGCTACGAGCAGTACTTC

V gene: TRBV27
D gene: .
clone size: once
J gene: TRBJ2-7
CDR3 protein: CASSLSLRGPYEQYF
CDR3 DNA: TGTGCCAGCAGTTTATCACTCCGGGGACCCTACGAGCAGTACTTC

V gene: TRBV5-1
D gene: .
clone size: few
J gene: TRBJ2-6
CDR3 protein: CASSLKQPSGANVLTF
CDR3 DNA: TGCGCCAGCAGCTTGAAGCAGCCCTCTGGGGCCAACGTCCTGACTTTC

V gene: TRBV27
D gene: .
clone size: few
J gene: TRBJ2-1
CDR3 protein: CASRGAYNEQFF
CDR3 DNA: TGTGCCAGTCGGGGGGCTTATAATGAGCAGTTCTTC

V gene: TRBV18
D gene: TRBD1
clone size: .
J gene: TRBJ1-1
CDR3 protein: CASSPVGQGTEAFF
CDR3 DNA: TGTGCCAGCTCACCAGTTGGACAGGGGACTGAAGCTTTCTTT

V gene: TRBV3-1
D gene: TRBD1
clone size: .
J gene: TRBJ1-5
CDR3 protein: CASSWGQGGGQPQHF
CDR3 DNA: TGTGCCAGCAGCTGGGGACAGGGGGGCGGTCAGCCCCAGCATTTT

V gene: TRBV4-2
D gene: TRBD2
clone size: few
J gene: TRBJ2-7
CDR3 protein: CASSQGGFGGSYEQYF
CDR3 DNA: TGTGCCAGCAGCCAGGGGGGGTTCGGAGGCTCCTACGAGCAGTACTTC

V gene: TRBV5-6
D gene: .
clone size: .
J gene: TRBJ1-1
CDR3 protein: CASSLAGDGEAFF
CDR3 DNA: TGTGCCAGCAGCTTGGCCGGGGACGGTGAAGCTTTCTTT

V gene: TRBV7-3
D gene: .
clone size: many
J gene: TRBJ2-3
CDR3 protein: CASSPEGGITDTQYF
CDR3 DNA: TGTGCCAGCAGCCCCGAAGGGGGAATCACAGATACGCAGTATTTT

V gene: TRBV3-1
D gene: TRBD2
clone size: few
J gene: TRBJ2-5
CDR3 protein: CASSHYSGLAPFQETQYF
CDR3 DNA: TGTGCCAGCAGCCATTACTCCGGACTAGCGCCATTCCAAGAGACCCAGTACTTC

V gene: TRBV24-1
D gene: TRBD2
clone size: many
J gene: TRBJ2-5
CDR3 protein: CATSKRTSGMVETQYF
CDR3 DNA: TGTGCCACCAGTAAACGTACTAGCGGGATGGTGGAGACCCAGTACTTC

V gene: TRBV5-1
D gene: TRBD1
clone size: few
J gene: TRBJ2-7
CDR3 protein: CASSSKGQGALYEQYF
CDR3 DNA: TGCGCCAGCAGCTCCAAGGGGCAGGGGGCTCTCTACGAGCAGTACTTC

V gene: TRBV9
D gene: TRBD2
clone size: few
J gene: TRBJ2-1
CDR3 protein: CASTPSSSGVYEQFF
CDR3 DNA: TGTGCCAGCACTCCATCATCTAGCGGGGTATATGAGCAGTTCTTC

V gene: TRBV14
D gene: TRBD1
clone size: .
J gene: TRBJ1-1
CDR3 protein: CASSQTMDRGNTEAFF
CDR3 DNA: TGTGCCAGCAGCCAGACGATGGACAGGGGGAACACTGAAGCTTTCTTT

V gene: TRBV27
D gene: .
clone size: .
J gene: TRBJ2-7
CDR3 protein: CASSLSPLYYEQYF
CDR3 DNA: TGTGCCAGCAGTTTATCGCCCCTCTACTACGAGCAGTACTTC

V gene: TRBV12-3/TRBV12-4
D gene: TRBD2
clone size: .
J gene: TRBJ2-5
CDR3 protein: CASSGGGGGQETQYF
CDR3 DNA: TGTGCCAGCAGCGGCGGCGGGGGTGGCCAAGAGACCCAGTACTTC

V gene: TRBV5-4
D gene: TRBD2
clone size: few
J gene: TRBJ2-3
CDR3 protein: CASSSGTSGVDTQYF
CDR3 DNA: TGTGCCAGCAGTTCCGGGACTAGCGGGGTGGATACGCAGTATTTT

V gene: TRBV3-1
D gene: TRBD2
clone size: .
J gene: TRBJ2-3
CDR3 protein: CASSQDRPLRTSVRLWQYF
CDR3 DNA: TGTGCCAGCAGCCAAGATCGACCCCTTAGGACTAGTGTTCGTCTATGGCAGTATTTT

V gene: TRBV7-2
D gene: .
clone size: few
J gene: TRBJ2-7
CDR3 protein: CASSFDSSSYEQYF
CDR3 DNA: TGTGCCAGCAGCTTCGACAGTAGCTCCTACGAGCAGTACTTC

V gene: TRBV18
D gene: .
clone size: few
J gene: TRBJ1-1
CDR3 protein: CASSPDSEAFF
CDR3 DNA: TGTGCCAGCTCACCAGACAGTGAAGCTTTCTTT

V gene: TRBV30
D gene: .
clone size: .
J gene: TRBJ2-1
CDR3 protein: CASIRGDSEFF
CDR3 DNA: TGTGCCTCCATCCGCGGGGACTCTGAGTTCTTC

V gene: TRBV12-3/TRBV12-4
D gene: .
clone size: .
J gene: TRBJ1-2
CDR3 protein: CASSFTEGHPNGYTF
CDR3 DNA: TGTGCCAGCAGTTTTACTGAGGGCCATCCAAATGGCTACACCTTC

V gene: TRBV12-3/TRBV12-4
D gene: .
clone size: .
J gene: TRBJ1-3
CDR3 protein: CASTPESSGNTIYF
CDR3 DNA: TGTGCCAGCACCCCTGAAAGCTCTGGAAACACCATATATTTT

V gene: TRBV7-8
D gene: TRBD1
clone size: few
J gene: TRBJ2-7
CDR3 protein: CASSWDRGHEQYF
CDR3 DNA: TGTGCCAGCAGCTGGGACAGGGGACACGAGCAGTACTTC

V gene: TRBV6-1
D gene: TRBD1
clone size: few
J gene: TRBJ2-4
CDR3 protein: CASSEAPGQGVDIQYF
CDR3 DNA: TGTGCCAGCAGTGAAGCACCGGGACAGGGTGTGGACATTCAGTACTTC

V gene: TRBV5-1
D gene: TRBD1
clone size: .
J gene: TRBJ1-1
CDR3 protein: CASSLATGGGLEAFF
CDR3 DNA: TGCGCCAGCAGCTTGGCGACAGGGGGCGGATTAGAAGCTTTCTTT

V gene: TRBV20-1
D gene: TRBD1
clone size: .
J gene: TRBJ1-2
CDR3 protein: CSARGDREDGYTF
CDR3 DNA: TGCAGTGCTAGAGGGGACAGGGAAGATGGCTACACCTTC

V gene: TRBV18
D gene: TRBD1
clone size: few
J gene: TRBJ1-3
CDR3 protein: CASRQGLENTIYF
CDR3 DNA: TGTGCCAGCCGACAGGGATTGGAAAACACCATATATTTT

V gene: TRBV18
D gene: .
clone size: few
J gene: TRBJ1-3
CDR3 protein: CASSLHPDRNTIYF
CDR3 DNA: TGTGCCAGCTCACTCCACCCTGACCGAAACACCATATATTTT

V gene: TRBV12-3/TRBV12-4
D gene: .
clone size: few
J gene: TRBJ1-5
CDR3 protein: CASSFGGGSNQPQHF
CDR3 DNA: TGTGCCAGCAGTTTTGGGGGTGGGAGCAATCAGCCCCAGCATTTT

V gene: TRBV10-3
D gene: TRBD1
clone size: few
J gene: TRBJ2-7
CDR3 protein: CAISETRTGEAEQYF
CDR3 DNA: TGTGCCATCAGTGAGACACGGACAGGGGAGGCCGAGCAGTACTTC

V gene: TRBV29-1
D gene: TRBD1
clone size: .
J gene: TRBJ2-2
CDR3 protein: CAGLGTGENTGELFF
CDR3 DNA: TGCGCGGGCTTGGGGACAGGGGAAAACACCGGGGAGCTGTTTTTT

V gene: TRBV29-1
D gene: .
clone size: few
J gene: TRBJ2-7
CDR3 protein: CSVKWGPSYEQYF
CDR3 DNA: TGCAGCGTCAAGTGGGGGCCATCCTACGAGCAGTACTTC

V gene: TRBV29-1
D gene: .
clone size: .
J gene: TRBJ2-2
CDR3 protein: CSVKNSGNTGELFF
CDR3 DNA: TGCAGCGTTAAAAATAGCGGGAACACCGGGGAGCTGTTTTTT

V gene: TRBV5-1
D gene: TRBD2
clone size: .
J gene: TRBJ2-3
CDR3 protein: CASSLTGLGGDTQYF
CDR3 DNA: TGCGCCAGCAGCCTGACGGGACTAGGGGGAGATACGCAGTATTTT

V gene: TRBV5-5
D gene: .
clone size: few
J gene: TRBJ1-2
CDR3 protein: CASSLVPGYGYTF
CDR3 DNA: TGTGCCAGCAGCTTGGTTCCAGGCTATGGCTACACCTTC

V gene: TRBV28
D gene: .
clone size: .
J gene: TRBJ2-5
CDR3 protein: CASSFPYGQETQYF
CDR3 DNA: TGTGCCAGCAGTTTTCCGTACGGCCAAGAGACCCAGTACTTC

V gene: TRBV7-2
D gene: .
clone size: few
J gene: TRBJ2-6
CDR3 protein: CASGRGKASGANVLTF
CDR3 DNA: TGTGCCAGCGGTCGGGGAAAAGCTTCTGGGGCCAACGTCCTGACTTTC

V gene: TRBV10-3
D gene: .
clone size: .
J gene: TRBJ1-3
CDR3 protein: CAIGAWSGNTIYF
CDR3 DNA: TGTGCCATCGGGGCTTGGTCTGGAAACACCATATATTTT

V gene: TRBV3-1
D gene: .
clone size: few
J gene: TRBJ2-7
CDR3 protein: CASSQDSGSHSYEQYF
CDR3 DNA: TGTGCCAGCAGCCAAGATTCCGGGAGTCACTCCTACGAGCAGTACTTC

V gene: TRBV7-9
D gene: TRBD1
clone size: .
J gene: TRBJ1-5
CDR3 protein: CASSRGTGGRDSNQPQHF
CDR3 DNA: TGTGCCAGCAGCCGCGGGACAGGGGGAAGAGATAGCAATCAGCCCCAGCATTTT

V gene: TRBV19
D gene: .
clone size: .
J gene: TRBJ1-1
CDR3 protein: CASSGHPGAFF
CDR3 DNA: TGTGCCAGTTCAGGGCACCCCGGGGCTTTCTTT

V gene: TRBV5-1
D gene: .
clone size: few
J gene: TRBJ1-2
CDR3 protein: CASSPVQGGYGYTF
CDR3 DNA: TGCGCCAGCAGCCCGGTCCAGGGTGGCTATGGCTACACCTTC

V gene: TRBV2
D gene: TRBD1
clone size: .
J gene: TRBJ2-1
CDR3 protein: CASSQGQGWNEQFF
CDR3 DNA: TGTGCCAGCAGTCAGGGACAGGGGTGGAATGAGCAGTTCTTC

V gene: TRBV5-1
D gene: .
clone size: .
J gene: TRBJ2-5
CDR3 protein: CASSLSPAGLETQYF
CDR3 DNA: TGCGCCAGCAGCTTGAGCCCAGCCGGGTTGGAGACCCAGTACTTC

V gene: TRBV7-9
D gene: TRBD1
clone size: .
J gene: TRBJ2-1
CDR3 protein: CASSSGQAPNEQFF
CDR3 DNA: TGTGCCAGCAGCTCAGGACAGGCCCCCAATGAGCAGTTCTTC

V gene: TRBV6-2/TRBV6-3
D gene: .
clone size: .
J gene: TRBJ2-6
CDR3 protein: CASRPDRIGSGANVLTF
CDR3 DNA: TGTGCCAGCAGACCAGACAGGATTGGTAGTGGGGCCAACGTCCTGACTTTC

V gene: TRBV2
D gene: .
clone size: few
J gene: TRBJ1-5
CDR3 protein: CASRDTRSQPQHF
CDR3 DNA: TGTGCCAGCAGGGACACTCGGAGTCAGCCCCAGCATTTT

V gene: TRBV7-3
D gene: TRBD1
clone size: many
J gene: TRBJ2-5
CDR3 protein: CASSLSGQGWETQYF
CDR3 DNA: TGTGCCAGCAGCTTATCGGGACAGGGTTGGGAGACCCAGTACTTC

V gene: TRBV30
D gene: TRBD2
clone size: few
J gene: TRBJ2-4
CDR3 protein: CAWTPSGTLAKNIQYF
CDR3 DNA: TGTGCCTGGACACCCAGCGGGACCCTAGCCAAAAACATTCAGTACTTC

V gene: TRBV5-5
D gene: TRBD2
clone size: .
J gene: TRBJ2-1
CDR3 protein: CASSLTSGRGPNEQFF
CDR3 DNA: TGTGCCAGCAGCTTGACTAGCGGGAGGGGTCCCAATGAGCAGTTCTTC